The present TCR beta chain was sequenced within a study of blood T cell repertoires in COVID-19. Background on the study: COVID-19 samples, acute and convalescent, were from the United States, Italy and Spain. T cells, B-cell-depleted T cells, or PBMCs supplied cDNA or gDNA.

Germline V gene sequence: CDR1 LNHDA, CDR2 SQIVND (reference sequence). The CDR3 loop spans 15 amino acids. V lost 6 bases and J lost 7; bases outside the gene matches: 10. TCRdb keeps only in-frame clones here, not all; method: immunoSEQ multiplex PCR. In the table there are more than 400,000 clones, 70% to 90% of which are singletons. This chain uses TRBV19 with TRBJ1-2; 11 bases match TRBD1. The sequence was collected from a human donor in a cohort sampled during active COVID-19. The sample was peripheral blood. This chain's CDR3 is CASRKGGQGGIGYTF. The DNA for the CDR3 is TGTGCCAGTAGGAAAGGGGGACAGGGGGGAATTGGCTACACCTTC.